A selection of T cell receptor beta chains follows, all from one sample in a study of response to subunit inactivated influenza vaccine. Using its own MiXCR run on the RT-PCR reads, TCRdb lists one record per CDR3 protein. The table has roughly 160,000 distinct CDR3 sequences, around 11% seen once. Source: CD8+ T cells sorted from PBMCs, taken around 2 years after vaccination. These receptors were obtained from a man between 50 and 70 years old who received an inactivated influenza vaccine. CDR3s include the opening cysteine and the closing phenylalanine or tryptophan. Each record gives: CDR3 protein, V gene, D gene. A D gene is named only where the DNA matches it firmly.

CDR3aa: CSVVAYNEQFF; v_gene: TRBV29-1; d_gene: .
CDR3aa: CATQDRTNEKLFF; v_gene: TRBV28; d_gene: .
CDR3aa: CASSQTMSPIEQYF; v_gene: TRBV4-3; d_gene: .
CDR3aa: CASSPPGTGAFNQPQHF; v_gene: TRBV7-2; d_gene: TRBD1
CDR3aa: CASSLPTWRQGTETQYF; v_gene: TRBV7-9; d_gene: TRBD1
CDR3aa: CASSGYRGMNTEAFF; v_gene: TRBV9; d_gene: TRBD1
CDR3aa: CASSLGAGVAGDHEQYF; v_gene: TRBV7-2; d_gene: TRBD2
CDR3aa: CASSVDGRPNTGELFF; v_gene: TRBV9; d_gene: TRBD2
CDR3aa: CASSKGYNEQFF; v_gene: TRBV28; d_gene: .
CDR3aa: CAWSVTGLEEQYF; v_gene: TRBV30; d_gene: .
CDR3aa: CASSPRRGNPYEQYF; v_gene: TRBV28; d_gene: .
CDR3aa: CASSQGAGEFATEAFF; v_gene: TRBV4-3; d_gene: .
CDR3aa: CASRKEPGPLYEQYF; v_gene: TRBV2; d_gene: .
CDR3aa: CASSQASPDRGYEQYF; v_gene: TRBV4-1; d_gene: TRBD1
CDR3aa: CASSERTSGSTDTQYF; v_gene: TRBV2; d_gene: TRBD2
CDR3aa: CASSRQVYGNEQFF; v_gene: TRBV4-3; d_gene: .
CDR3aa: CASSFLGGGTEAFF; v_gene: TRBV6-5; d_gene: .
CDR3aa: CASSASFTDTQYF; v_gene: TRBV10-2; d_gene: .
CDR3aa: CASSLVRADQETQYF; v_gene: TRBV11-2; d_gene: .
CDR3aa: CASSYLQGSPYEQYF; v_gene: TRBV6-5; d_gene: .
CDR3aa: CATSDLGDPGDEQFF; v_gene: TRBV24-1; d_gene: .
CDR3aa: CASSPGTGGRFF; v_gene: TRBV12-3/TRBV12-4; d_gene: TRBD1
CDR3aa: CASISTRDQQTSYEQYF; v_gene: TRBV11-2; d_gene: .
CDR3aa: CASSELGQYLTDTQYF; v_gene: TRBV10-2; d_gene: .
CDR3aa: CASSPEGTEAFF; v_gene: TRBV7-9; d_gene: .
CDR3aa: CASGESQETQYF; v_gene: TRBV12-3/TRBV12-4; d_gene: .
CDR3aa: CASSTWTGGTPQETQYF; v_gene: TRBV12-3/TRBV12-4; d_gene: TRBD1
CDR3aa: CASSFGQNTEAFF; v_gene: TRBV12-3/TRBV12-4; d_gene: .
CDR3aa: CASSVGRGQPQHF; v_gene: TRBV12-3/TRBV12-4; d_gene: .
CDR3aa: CASTPSGRMDTQYF; v_gene: TRBV9; d_gene: TRBD2
CDR3aa: CASSVRGSGDTQYF; v_gene: TRBV9; d_gene: .
CDR3aa: CASSVDEQKQFF; v_gene: TRBV9; d_gene: .
CDR3aa: CASTTRDEQFF; v_gene: TRBV6-4; d_gene: .